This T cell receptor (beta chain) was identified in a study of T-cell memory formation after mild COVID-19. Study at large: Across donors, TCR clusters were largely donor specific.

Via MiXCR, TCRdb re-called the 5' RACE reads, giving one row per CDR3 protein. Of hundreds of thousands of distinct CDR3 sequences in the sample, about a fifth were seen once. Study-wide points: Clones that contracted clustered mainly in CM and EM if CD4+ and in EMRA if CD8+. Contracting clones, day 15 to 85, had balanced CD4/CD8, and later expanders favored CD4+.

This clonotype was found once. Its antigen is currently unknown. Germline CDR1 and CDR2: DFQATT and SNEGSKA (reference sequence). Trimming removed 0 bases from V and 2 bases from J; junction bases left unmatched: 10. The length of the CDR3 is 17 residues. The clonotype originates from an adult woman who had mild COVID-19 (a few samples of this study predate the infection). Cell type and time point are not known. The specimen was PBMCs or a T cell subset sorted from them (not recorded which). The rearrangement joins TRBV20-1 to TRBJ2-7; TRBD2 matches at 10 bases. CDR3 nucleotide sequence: TGCAGTGCTAGAGATCGCTGGGGACTAGCGAAAACCTACGAGCAGTACTTC. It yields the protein CSARDRWGLAKTYEQYF.